The present entry profiles one T cell receptor (beta chain) with its context. This record belongs to a study of blood T cell repertoires in COVID-19. Study details: In each case, the material was cDNA or gDNA derived from T cells, B-cell-depleted T cells, or PBMCs.

The germline V gene has CDR1 KGHDR and CDR2 SFDVKD. This CDR3 spans 19 amino acids. V lost 0 bases, J lost 1 base, and 10 bases stayed unmatched. In the original workflow: By means of reference gene primer amplification, nucleated cell counts were estimated. Some clones are missing from TCRdb's copy, which holds only in-frame ones; the method was immunoSEQ multiplex PCR. V and J calls plus clone size are reproduced from that table; the DNA served to infer D and trimming. The sample contains under 200,000 clones, around three quarters of which appear only once. The chain is built from TRBV24-1 and TRBJ2-1; 8 nucleotides agree with TRBD1. This clonotype originated in a man aged 55 to 70 with acute or convalescent COVID-19. Sequencing was carried out using peripheral blood. The DNA for the CDR3 is TGTGCCACCAGTGATTTGCGTACAGGGGGTATTGGGTCCTACAATGAGCAGTTCTTC. It translates to CATSDLRTGGIGSYNEQFF.